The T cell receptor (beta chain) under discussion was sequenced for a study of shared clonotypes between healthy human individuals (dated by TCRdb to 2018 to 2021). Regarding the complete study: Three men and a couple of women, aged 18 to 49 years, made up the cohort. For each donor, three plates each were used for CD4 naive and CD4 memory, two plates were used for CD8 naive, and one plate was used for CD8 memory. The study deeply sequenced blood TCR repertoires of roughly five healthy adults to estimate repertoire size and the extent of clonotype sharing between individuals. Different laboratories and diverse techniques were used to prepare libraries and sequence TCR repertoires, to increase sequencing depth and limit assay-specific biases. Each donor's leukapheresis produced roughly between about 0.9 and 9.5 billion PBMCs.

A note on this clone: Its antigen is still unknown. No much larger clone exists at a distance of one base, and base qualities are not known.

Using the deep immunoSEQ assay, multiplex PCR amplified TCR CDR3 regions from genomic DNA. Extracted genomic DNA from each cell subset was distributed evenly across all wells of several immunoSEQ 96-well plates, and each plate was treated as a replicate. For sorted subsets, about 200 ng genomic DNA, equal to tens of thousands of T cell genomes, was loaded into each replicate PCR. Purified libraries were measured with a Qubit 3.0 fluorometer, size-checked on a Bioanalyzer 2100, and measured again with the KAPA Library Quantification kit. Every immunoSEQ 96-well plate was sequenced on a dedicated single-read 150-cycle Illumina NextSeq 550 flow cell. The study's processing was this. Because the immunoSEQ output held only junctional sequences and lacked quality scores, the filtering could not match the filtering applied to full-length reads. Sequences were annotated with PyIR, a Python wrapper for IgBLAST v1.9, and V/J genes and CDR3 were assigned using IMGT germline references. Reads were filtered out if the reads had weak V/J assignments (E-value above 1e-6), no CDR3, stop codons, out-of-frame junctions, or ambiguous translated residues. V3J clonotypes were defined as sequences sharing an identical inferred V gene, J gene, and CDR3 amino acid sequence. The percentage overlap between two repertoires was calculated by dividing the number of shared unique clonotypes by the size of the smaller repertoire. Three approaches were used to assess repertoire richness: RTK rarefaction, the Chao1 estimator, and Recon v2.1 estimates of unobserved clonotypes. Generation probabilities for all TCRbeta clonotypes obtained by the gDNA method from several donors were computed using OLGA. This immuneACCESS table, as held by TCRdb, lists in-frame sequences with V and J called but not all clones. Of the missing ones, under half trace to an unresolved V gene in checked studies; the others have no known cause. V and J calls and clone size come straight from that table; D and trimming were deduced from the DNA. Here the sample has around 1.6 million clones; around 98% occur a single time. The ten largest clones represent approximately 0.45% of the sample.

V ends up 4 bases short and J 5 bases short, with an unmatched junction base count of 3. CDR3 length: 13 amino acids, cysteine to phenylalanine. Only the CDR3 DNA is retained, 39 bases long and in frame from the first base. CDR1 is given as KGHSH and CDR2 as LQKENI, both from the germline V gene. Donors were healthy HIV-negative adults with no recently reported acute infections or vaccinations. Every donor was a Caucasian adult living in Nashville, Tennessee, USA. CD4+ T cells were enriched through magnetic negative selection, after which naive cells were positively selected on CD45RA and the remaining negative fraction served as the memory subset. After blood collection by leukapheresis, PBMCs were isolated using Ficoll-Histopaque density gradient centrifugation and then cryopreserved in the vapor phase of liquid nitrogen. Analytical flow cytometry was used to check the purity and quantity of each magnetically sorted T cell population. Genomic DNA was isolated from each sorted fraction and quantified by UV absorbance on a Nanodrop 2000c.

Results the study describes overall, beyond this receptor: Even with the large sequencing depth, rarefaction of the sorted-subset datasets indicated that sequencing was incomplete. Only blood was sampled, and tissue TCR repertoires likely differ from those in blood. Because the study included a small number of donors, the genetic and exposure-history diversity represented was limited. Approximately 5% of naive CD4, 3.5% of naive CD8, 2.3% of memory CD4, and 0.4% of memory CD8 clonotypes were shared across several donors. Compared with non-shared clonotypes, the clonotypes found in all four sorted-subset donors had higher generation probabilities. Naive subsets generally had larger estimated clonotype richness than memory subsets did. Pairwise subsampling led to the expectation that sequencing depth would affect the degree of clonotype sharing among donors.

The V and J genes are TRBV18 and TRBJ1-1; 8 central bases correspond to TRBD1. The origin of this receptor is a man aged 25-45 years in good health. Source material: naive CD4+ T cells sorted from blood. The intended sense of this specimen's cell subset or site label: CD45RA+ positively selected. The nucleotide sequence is TGTGCCAGCTCACGGACAGGGTTGACTGAAGCTTTCTTT. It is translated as CASSRTGLTEAFF.